What follows is one T cell receptor beta chain and its context. The entry originates in a study of blood T cell repertoires in COVID-19. On the study more broadly: Sites in the United States, Italy and Spain provided acute and convalescent COVID-19 samples.

Original analysis: Using reference gene primer amplification, nucleated cell counts were estimated. Assay used: immunoSEQ multiplex PCR; TCRdb lists only in-frame clones, some missing. That table supplies the V and J calls and clone size; D and trimming were determined from the DNA. The repertoire holds about 88,000 clones, with 85% to 95% as singletons. Germline V gene sequence: CDR1 DFQATT, CDR2 SNEGSKA (reference sequence). J gave up 9 bases and V 5 bases, and 6 bases lay outside the gene matches. The CDR3 extends over 11 amino acids. This receptor was obtained from a man aged 55 to 70 with acute or convalescent COVID-19. The sample consisted of peripheral blood. The chain links TRBV20-1 to TRBJ1-1; 7 nucleotides line up with TRBD1. The CDR3 loop reads CSAQTTGKAFF. The CDR3 bases are TGCAGTGCTCAAACGACAGGGAAAGCTTTCTTT.